A single sample is the source of the 9 T cell receptor beta chains below, sequenced in a study of CD8 T cells in ankylosing spondylitis. TCRdb reprocessed the 5' RACE reads via MiXCR and lists one record per CDR3 protein. The repertoire has 350,000 or so distinct CDR3 sequences, approximately 10% of them found once; the top ten carry about a tenth. The material sequenced was blood, either unsorted or a sorted T cell fraction (not recorded which). The receptors shown here come from a female donor with ankylosing spondylitis or in good health (not recorded which).

The chain has TRBV2 and TRBJ1-3; TRBD1 might be the D (5 bases). V lost 8 bases and J lost 10, with 21 bases in between. This CDR3 comprises 14 residues. The germline V gene encodes CDR1 SNHLY and CDR2 FYNNEI. For the CDR3, the DNA is TGTGCCAGCGCGCCCCGCAGGGCTCCTAGGACCATATATTTT. It is translated as CASAPRRAPRTIYF.

This clonotype was detected a few times. The chain joins TRBV2 to TRBJ2-5, with 11 positions matching TRBD2. CDR1 is SNHLY and CDR2 is FYNNEI in the germline V gene. The CDR3 spans 15 residues. V lost 6 bases, J lost 4 bases, and 7 bases stayed unmatched. CDR3 nucleotides: TGTGCCAGCAGCCCGTGGCTAGCGGGAGGAGAGACCCAGTACTTC. As protein: CASSPWLAGGETQYF.

J is TRBJ2-2 and V is TRBV4-2, with D uncertain. Trimming took 0 bases from V and 2 from J, leaving 13 bases between them. Germline V lookup: CDR1 LGHNA, CDR2 YNFKEQ. This CDR3 contains 17 residues. The CDR3 DNA is TGTGCCAGCAGCCAAGATATGGCTTCCCTAAACACCGGGGAGCTGTTTTTT. Its translation: CASSQDMASLNTGELFF.

This clonotype came up many times. The genes are TRBV10-2 and TRBJ2-7; D remains ambiguous. Between the trimmed V and J ends, which lost 8 bases and 4 bases, there was a span of 24 bases. This CDR3 is built from 16 residues. The germline gives CDR1 WSHSY, CDR2 SAAADI. CDR3 sequence: CASRSNQPESRYEQYF. DNA of the CDR3: TGCGCCAGCCGTTCGAACCAGCCTGAGTCCCGGTACGAGCAGTACTTC.

There are many counts of this clonotype. The V and J genes are TRBV28 and TRBJ1-5, with D unresolved. This CDR3 region has 15 residues. The V and J ends lost 6 bases and 4 bases respectively, with 16 bases between them. Germline loops: CDR1 MDHEN, CDR2 SYDVKM. The chain's CDR3 is CASRAEDGLNQPQHF. The CDR3 bases are TGTGCCAGCAGAGCTGAGGACGGCCTAAATCAGCCCCAGCATTTT.

The chain carries TRBV29-1 and TRBJ2-7; D possibly corresponds to TRBD2 (7 bases). The CDR3 totals 14 residues. V was clipped by 7 bases and J by 2 bases, with 18 bases between them. The germline V gene encodes CDR1 SQVTM and CDR2 ANQGSEA. The CDR3 sequence: CSAGGGLGAYEQYF. CDR3 nucleotide sequence: TGCAGCGCGGGGGGCGGACTAGGCGCCTACGAGCAGTACTTC.

This clonotype was seen repeatedly, ten times or more. The rearrangement uses TRBV5-1 and TRBJ2-1; TRBD2 agrees at 11 bases. Losses at the gene ends were 3 bases for V and 6 bases for J; bases not matched to a gene: 8. This CDR3 comprises 16 residues. CDR1 is SGHRS and CDR2 is YFSETQ in the germline V gene. In DNA, the CDR3 is TGCGCCAGCAGCTCCCTAGCGGGAGGATCAGGCAATGAGCAGTTCTTC. The encoded protein is CASSSLAGGSGNEQFF.

This clonotype has at least ten counts. This chain uses TRBV5-1 with TRBJ2-1; weak D call: TRBD2 (7 bases). Deletions cut 3 bases from V and 4 bases from J, with 17 bases between. This CDR3 region has 16 residues. Germline loops: CDR1 SGHRS, CDR2 YFSETQ. The CDR3 region is CASSSGGGTRYNEQFF. CDR3 bases: TGCGCCAGCAGCTCTGGGGGGGGGACACGGTACAATGAGCAGTTCTTC.

Of note for this clonotype: Being one base from a much bigger clone, this may be a read error. CDR3 residues: CASSLAENCIYQETQYF. CDR3 sequence (DNA): TGTGCCAGCAGCTTGGCCGAGAACTGTATATACCAAGAGACCCAGTACTTC. The gene calls are TRBV5-6 and TRBJ2-5; D gene unclear. Trimming pared 0 bases from V and 0 bases from J, leaving 15 bases between. The length of the CDR3 is 17 residues. Germline CDR1 reads SGHDT; CDR2 reads YYEEEE.